The rows below give T cell receptor beta chains drawn from one sample of a study of control samples from healthy donors and cancer patients. The protocol was immunoSEQ multiplex PCR, while the TCRdb copy is restricted to in-frame clones and leaves out a portion. The data contain 150,000 or so clones, roughly 93% of them singletons. The source material was blood. The receptors here all came from a man between 18 and 29 years old in good health. Each CDR3 is given with its conserved first and last residue. D genes are given only for firm matches. Some rows mark clone size as missing; the rest say once, few, many or name a class of expanded clone.

abundance	v_gene	d_gene	j_gene	CDR3aa	CDR3nt
NA	TRBV25-1	TRBD1	TRBJ1-6	CASSDEQGWNSPLHF	TGTGCCAGCAGTGACGAACAGGGGTGGAATTCACCCCTCCACTTT
NA	TRBV19	NA	TRBJ2-3	CASSIKGGPPDTQYF	TGTGCCAGTAGTATTAAGGGGGGGCCCCCAGATACGCAGTATTTT
NA	TRBV3-1/TRBV3-2	NA	TRBJ2-5	CASRGAAAQETQYF	TGTGCCAGCAGGGGGGCGGCAGCACAAGAGACCCAGTACTTC
NA	TRBV19	NA	TRBJ1-2	CASSEKLTANYGYTF	TGTGCCAGTAGTGAGAAACTAACAGCTAACTATGGCTACACCTTC
NA	TRBV27	TRBD2	TRBJ2-3	CASSLSHKIGTRTYTQYF	TGTGCCAGCAGTTTATCGCATAAAATCGGGACTAGGACCTATACGCAGTATTTT
NA	TRBV12-3/TRBV12-4	NA	TRBJ1-2	CASSFTGNYGYTF	TGTGCCAGCAGTTTTACGGGTAACTATGGCTACACCTTC
NA	TRBV7-3	TRBD2	TRBJ2-1	CASSTGTSGSMGEQFF	TGTGCCAGCAGCACAGGGACTAGCGGGAGTATGGGTGAGCAGTTCTTC
NA	TRBV27	TRBD1	TRBJ1-6	CASSLRGGGNSPLHF	TGTGCCAGCAGTTTAAGAGGGGGCGGGAATTCACCCCTCCACTTT
NA	TRBV11-2	NA	TRBJ1-1	CASSGVLNTEAFF	TGTGCCAGCAGTGGGGTGCTGAACACTGAAGCTTTCTTT
NA	TRBV6-5	TRBD1	TRBJ2-7	CASSYGDRGNEQYF	TGTGCCAGCAGTTACGGGGACAGGGGCAACGAGCAGTACTTC
NA	TRBV11-2	NA	TRBJ2-7	CASSLRSVSYEQYF	TGTGCCAGCAGCTTACGGTCAGTTTCCTACGAGCAGTACTTC
NA	TRBV7-2	NA	TRBJ2-1	CASSLLPVPSYNEQFF	TGTGCCAGCAGCTTATTACCGGTTCCCTCCTACAATGAGCAGTTCTTC
NA	TRBV6-5	NA	TRBJ2-5	CASSSTRRETQYF	TGTGCCAGCAGCTCGACTAGACGGGAGACCCAGTACTTC
NA	TRBV5-4	NA	TRBJ1-6	CASSRGSNNSPLHF	TGTGCCAGCAGCCGGGGGAGCAATAATTCACCCCTCCACTTT
NA	TRBV18	NA	TRBJ1-2	CASSPVRDGGYTF	TGTGCCAGCTCACCTGTCAGGGATGGGGGCTACACCTTC
NA	TRBV12-2	NA	TRBJ2-7	CASRSRLYEQYF	TGTGCAAGTCGCTCCCGACTCTACGAGCAGTACTTC
NA	TRBV6-5	NA	TRBJ1-2	CATRYSGANYGYTF	TGTGCCACCCGGTATTCAGGGGCTAACTATGGCTACACCTTC
NA	TRBV11-3	NA	TRBJ2-4	CASSPTRRIQYF	TGTGCCAGCAGCCCGACCAGGCGAATTCAGTACTTC
NA	TRBV6-5	NA	TRBJ2-3	CASSYQKGTDTQYF	TGTGCCAGCAGTTACCAGAAGGGGACAGATACGCAGTATTTT
NA	TRBV11-2	NA	TRBJ2-1	CASSEYNEQFF	TGTGCCAGCAGCGAATACAATGAGCAGTTCTTC
NA	TRBV4-3	NA	TRBJ2-5	CASSQDRRETQYF	TGCGCCAGCAGCCAAGACAGGCGAGAGACCCAGTACTTC
NA	TRBV5-1	TRBD1	TRBJ2-3	CASSLGQGASTDTQYF	TGCGCCAGCAGCTTGGGACAGGGGGCAAGCACAGATACGCAGTATTTT
NA	TRBV11-1	NA	TRBJ1-6	CASSSRGLGYSPLHF	TGTGCCAGCAGCTCGCGGGGGCTCGGGTATTCACCCCTCCACTTT
NA	TRBV2	NA	TRBJ1-1	CASRPRLNTEAFF	TGTGCCAGCAGGCCGAGACTGAACACTGAAGCTTTCTTT
NA	TRBV30	NA	TRBJ1-4	CAWSLQHNEKLFF	TGTGCCTGGAGTTTGCAGCATAATGAAAAACTGTTTTTT
NA	TRBV30	NA	TRBJ1-2	CAWRGDTTF	TGTGCCTGGCGGGGGGATACCACCTTC
NA	TRBV12-3/TRBV12-4	NA	TRBJ1-2	CASSLGGGNGYTF	TGTGCCAGCAGCCTAGGGGGGGGCAATGGCTACACCTTC
NA	TRBV30	TRBD1	TRBJ1-2	CAWSDTGTGGGYTF	TGTGCCTGGAGTGATACCGGGACAGGGGGCGGCTACACCTTC
NA	TRBV11-3	NA	TRBJ2-5	CASSYGSQETQYF	TGTGCCAGCAGCTACGGCAGCCAAGAGACCCAGTACTTC
NA	TRBV30	NA	TRBJ1-2	CAWSVGQHTYTF	TGTGCCTGGAGTGTAGGGCAGCACACCTACACCTTC
NA	TRBV28	NA	TRBJ1-1	CASSSTRAENTEAFF	TGTGCCAGCAGTTCGACACGAGCGGAGAACACTGAAGCTTTCTTT
once	TRBV10-3	NA	TRBJ1-1	CAISESYRNTEAFF	TGTGCCATCAGTGAGTCATACAGGAACACTGAAGCTTTCTTT
NA	TRBV5-1	NA	TRBJ1-2	CASSSPRESNYGYTF	TGCGCCAGCAGCAGTCCCAGGGAATCTAACTATGGCTACACCTTC
NA	TRBV4-2	NA	TRBJ1-5	CASSQIQVGDQPQHF	TGTGCCAGCAGCCAGATTCAGGTGGGGGATCAGCCCCAGCATTTT
NA	TRBV11-2	NA	TRBJ2-1	CASSFGGNEQFF	TGTGCCAGCAGCTTCGGAGGAAATGAGCAGTTCTTC
NA	TRBV4-1	NA	TRBJ1-6	CASSQPGGYNSPLHF	TGCGCCAGCAGCCAGCCGGGGGGGTATAATTCACCCCTCCACTTT
NA	TRBV11-2	NA	TRBJ2-7	CASSSSRVGGSLTDYEQYF	TGTGCCAGCAGCTCCAGTAGAGTAGGGGGAAGTTTAACAGACTACGAGCAGTACTTC
NA	TRBV5-1	TRBD1	TRBJ1-1	CASSDGQGKANTEAFF	TGCGCCAGCAGCGATGGACAGGGTAAGGCGAACACTGAAGCTTTCTTT
once	TRBV6-5	NA	TRBJ1-5	CASSYSNRNQPQHF	TGTGCCAGCAGTTACTCAAACAGGAATCAGCCCCAGCATTTT
NA	TRBV18	NA	TRBJ2-5	CASSPPQETQYF	TGTGCCAGCTCACCACCCCAAGAGACCCAGTACTTC
once	TRBV9	NA	TRBJ1-6	CASSVGAVNNSPLHF	TGTGCCAGCAGCGTAGGGGCAGTAAATAATTCACCCCTCCACTTT
NA	TRBV9	TRBD1	TRBJ2-1	CASSDWDRGRDEQFF	TGTGCCAGCAGCGACTGGGACAGGGGGCGCGACGAGCAGTTCTTC
NA	TRBV11-2	NA	TRBJ2-7	CASSLGSGGVYEQYF	TGTGCCAGCAGCTTAGGAAGCGGTGGAGTCTACGAGCAGTACTTC